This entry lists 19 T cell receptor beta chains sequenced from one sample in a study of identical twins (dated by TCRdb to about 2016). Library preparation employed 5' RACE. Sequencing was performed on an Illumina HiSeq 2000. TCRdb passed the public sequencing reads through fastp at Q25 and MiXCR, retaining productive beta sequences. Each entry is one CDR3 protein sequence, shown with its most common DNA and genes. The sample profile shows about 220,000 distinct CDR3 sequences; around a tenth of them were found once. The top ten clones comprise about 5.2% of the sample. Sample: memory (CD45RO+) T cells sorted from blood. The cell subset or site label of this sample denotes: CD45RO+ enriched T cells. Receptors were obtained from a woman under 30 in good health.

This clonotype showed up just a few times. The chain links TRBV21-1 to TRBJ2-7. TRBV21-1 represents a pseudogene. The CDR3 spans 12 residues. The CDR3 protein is CASSSLDYEQYF. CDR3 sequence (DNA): TGTGCCAGCAGCAGTCTGGACTACGAGCAGTACTTC.

CDR3 amino acids: CASSRSLAGGEDTQYF. CDR3 in DNA: TGTGCCAGCAGCCGCTCACTAGCGGGGGGGGAAGATACGCAGTATTTT. This chain links TRBV4-2 with TRBJ2-3, with 13 bases that match TRBD2. The V gene end was trimmed by 4 bases and the J gene end by 5 bases; junction bases not matched to a gene: 6. This CDR3 has 16 amino acids. Germline V gives CDR1 LGHNA, CDR2 YNFKEQ.

The CDR3 DNA reads as TGTGCCAGCAGCGTAGAGGGGGACTTCTACAATGAGCAGTTCTTC. It codes for CASSVEGDFYNEQFF. The chain couples TRBV9 to TRBJ2-1, with D possibly being TRBD1 or TRBD2 (6 bases each). Trimming left V 0 bases short and J 3 bases short, with 10 bases between. Germline V lookup: CDR1 SGDLS, CDR2 YYNGEE. This CDR3 comprises 15 residues.

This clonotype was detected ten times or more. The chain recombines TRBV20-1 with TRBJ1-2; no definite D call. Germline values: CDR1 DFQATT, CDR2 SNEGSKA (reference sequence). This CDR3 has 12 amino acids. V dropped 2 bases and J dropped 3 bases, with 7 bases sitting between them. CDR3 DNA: TGCAGTGCTAGAACCCAGGACTATGGCTACACCTTC. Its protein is CSARTQDYGYTF.

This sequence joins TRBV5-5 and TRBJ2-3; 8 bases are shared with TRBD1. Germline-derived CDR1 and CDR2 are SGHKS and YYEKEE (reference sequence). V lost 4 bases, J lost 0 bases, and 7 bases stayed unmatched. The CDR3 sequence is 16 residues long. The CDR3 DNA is TGTGCCAGCAGCCGGAATCAGGGGGCCAGCACAGATACGCAGTATTTT. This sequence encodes CASSRNQGASTDTQYF.

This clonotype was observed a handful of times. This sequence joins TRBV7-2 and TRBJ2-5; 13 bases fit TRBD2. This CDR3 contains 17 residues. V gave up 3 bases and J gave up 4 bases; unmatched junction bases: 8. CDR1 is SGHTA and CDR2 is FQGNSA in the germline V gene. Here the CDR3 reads CASSFGGLAGAGETQYF. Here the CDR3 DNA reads TGTGCCAGCAGCTTCGGAGGACTAGCGGGAGCCGGAGAGACCCAGTACTTC. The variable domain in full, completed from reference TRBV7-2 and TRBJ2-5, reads GAGVSQSPSNKVTEKGKDVELRCDPISGHTALYWYRQSLGQGLEFLIYFQGNSAPDKSGLPSDRFSAERTGGSVSTLTIQRTQQEDSAVYLCASSFGGLAGAGETQYFGPGTRLLVL.

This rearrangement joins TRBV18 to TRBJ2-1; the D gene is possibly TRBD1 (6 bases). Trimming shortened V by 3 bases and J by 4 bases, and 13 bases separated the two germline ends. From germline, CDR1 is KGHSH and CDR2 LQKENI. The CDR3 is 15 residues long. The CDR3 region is CASSPRAGEYNEQFF. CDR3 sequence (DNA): TGTGCCAGCTCACCTCGAGCAGGGGAATACAATGAGCAGTTCTTC.

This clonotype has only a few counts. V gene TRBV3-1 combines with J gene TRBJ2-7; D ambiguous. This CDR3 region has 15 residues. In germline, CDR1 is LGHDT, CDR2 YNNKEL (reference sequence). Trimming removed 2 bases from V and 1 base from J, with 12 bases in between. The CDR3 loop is CASSQSGGPSYEQYF. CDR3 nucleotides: TGTGCCAGCAGCCAATCGGGTGGGCCTTCCTACGAGCAGTACTTC.

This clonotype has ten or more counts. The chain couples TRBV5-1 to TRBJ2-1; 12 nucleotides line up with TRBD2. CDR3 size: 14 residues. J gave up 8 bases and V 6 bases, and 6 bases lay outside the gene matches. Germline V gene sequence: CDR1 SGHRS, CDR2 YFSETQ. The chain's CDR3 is CASTLLAGGHEQFF. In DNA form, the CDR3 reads TGCGCCAGCACTTTGCTAGCGGGGGGGCATGAGCAGTTCTTC.

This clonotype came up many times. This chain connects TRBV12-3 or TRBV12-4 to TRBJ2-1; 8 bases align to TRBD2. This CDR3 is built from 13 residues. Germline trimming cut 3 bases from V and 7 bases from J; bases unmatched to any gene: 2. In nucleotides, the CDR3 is TGTGCCAGCAGTTTGGGGACTAGTAATGAGCAGTTCTTC. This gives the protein CASSLGTSNEQFF.

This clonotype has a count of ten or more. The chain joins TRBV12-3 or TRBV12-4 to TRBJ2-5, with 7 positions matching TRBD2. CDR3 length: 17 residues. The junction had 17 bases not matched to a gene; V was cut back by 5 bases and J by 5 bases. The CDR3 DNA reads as TGTGCCAGCAGTCCTCCTCCTAAAGGGAGGGCAGGGGAGACCCAGTACTTC. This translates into CASSPPPKGRAGETQYF.

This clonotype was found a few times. The CDR3 nucleotides read TGTGCCAGCAGCCTACAGGGAGGGTTGACCTACGAGCAGTACTTC. Amino acid sequence: CASSLQGGLTYEQYF. The chain links TRBV5-8 to TRBJ2-7, with D perhaps matching TRBD2 (7 bases). The V gene's germline CDR1 is SGHTS and CDR2 YDEGEE. Trimming left V 4 bases short and J 2 bases short, with 16 bases between. CDR3 length: 15 amino acids.

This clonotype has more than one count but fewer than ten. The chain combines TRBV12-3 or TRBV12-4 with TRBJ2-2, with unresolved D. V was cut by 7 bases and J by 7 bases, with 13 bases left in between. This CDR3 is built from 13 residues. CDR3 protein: CASTKAFSGELFF. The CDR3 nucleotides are TGTGCCAGCACCAAGGCATTTAGCGGGGAGCTGTTTTTT.

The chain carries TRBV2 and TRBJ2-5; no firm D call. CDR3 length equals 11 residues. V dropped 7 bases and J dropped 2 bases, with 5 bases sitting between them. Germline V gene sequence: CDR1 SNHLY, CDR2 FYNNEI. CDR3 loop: CASTLQETQYF. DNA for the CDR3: TGTGCCAGCACCCTACAAGAGACCCAGTACTTC.

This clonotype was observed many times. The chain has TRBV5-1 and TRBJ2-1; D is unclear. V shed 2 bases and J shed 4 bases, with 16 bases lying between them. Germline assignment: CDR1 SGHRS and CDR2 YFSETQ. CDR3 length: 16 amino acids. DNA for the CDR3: TGCGCCAGCAGCTTTATCGGCCCGCCAGCTTACAATGAGCAGTTCTTC. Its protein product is CASSFIGPPAYNEQFF.

The DNA of the CDR3 is TGCAGTGCTAGTGTCGGGCACTCCTACGAGCAGTACTTC. The encoded protein is CSASVGHSYEQYF. V and J are TRBV20-1 and TRBJ2-7; D is unresolved. V gave up 3 bases and J gave up 0 bases, with 9 bases separating them. The CDR3 sequence is 13 residues long. Germline assignment: CDR1 DFQATT and CDR2 SNEGSKA (reference sequence).

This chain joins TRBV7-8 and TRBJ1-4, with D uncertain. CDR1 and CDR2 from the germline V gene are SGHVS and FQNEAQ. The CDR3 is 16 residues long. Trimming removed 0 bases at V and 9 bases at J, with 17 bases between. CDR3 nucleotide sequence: TGTGCCAGCAGCTTAGCGACCGGACCGACACACCAAAAACTGTTTTTT. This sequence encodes CASSLATGPTHQKLFF.

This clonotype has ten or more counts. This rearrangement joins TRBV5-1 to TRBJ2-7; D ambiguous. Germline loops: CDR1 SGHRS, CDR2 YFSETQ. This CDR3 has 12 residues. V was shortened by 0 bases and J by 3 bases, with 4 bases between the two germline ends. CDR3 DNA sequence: TGCGCCAGCAGCTTGGGGATCTACGAGCAGTACTTC. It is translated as CASSLGIYEQYF. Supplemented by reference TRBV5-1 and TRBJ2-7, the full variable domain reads KAGVTQTPRYLIKTRGQQVTLSCSPISGHRSVSWYQQTPGQGLQFLFEYFSETQRNKGNFPGRFSGRQFSNSRSEMNVSTLELGDSALYLCASSLGIYEQYFGPGTRLTVT.

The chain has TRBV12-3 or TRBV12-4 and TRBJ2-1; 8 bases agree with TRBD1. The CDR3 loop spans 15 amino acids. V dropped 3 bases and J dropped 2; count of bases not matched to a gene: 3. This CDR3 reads CASSFGQGPYNEQFF. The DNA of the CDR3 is TGTGCCAGCAGTTTCGGACAGGGTCCCTACAATGAGCAGTTCTTC.